This T cell receptor beta chain was sequenced for a study of cytomegalovirus exposure and HLA in healthy donors. Study-wide context: The 130 or so validation repertoires used the same platform as the roughly 700 first-cohort repertoires (as reported by a later analysis). General study points: It was found in a later analysis that first-cohort TCR clusters tended to co-occur in the approximately 130 validation repertoires. Cytomegalovirus status, reportedly, was diagnosed with high specificity and sensitivity by the classifier.

A word on this clone: The antigen is not known.

V was pared by 5 bases and J by 3 bases, with 6 bases of the junction left unmatched. CDR3 length: 14 residues. Germline V CDR1 and CDR2: SGHNT, YYREEE (reference sequence). Measured with immunoSEQ multiplex PCR; TCRdb has only the in-frame clones, and not every one. The sample shows under 400,000 clones, approximately 85% of them seen only once. This receptor was identified in a man aged 30 to 45 in good health and CMV-seronegative. What was sequenced was PBMCs. The genes are TRBV5-4 and TRBJ1-1, with 8 bases fitting TRBD1. The CDR3 DNA reads TGTGCCAGCAGTTCGGACAGGGTAGACACTGAAGCTTTCTTT. Protein: CASSSDRVDTEAFF.